This T cell receptor beta chain originates from a study of T cells in Graves' hyperthyroidism and ophthalmopathy. Clinical symptoms, serum thyroxine and TRAb, thyroid ultrasound and orbital computed tomography together formed the diagnostic basis. This CDR3 spans 16 amino acids. J was trimmed by 5 bases and V by 3 bases; bases with no gene match: 11. Germline V CDR1 and CDR2: SGHDT, YYEEEE. It was RNA transcripts that yielded the amplified TCR beta CDR3 regions. HTBI primers drove first-round RT-PCR of the TCR CDR3. TCRdb independently ran MiXCR on the multiplex PCR reads; one entry per CDR3 protein. The sample contains almost 500,000 distinct CDR3 sequences, about 20% of which appear only once.

The receptor was isolated from a woman between 70 and 85 years old with Graves' ophthalmopathy. Specimen: blood. The genes are TRBV5-6 and TRBJ2-3; the match to TRBD2 covers 8 bases. This CDR3 reads CASSSFEREKVDTQYF. CDR3 nucleotide sequence: TGTGCCAGCAGCTCCTTCGAGCGGGAGAAAGTAGATACGCAGTATTTT.